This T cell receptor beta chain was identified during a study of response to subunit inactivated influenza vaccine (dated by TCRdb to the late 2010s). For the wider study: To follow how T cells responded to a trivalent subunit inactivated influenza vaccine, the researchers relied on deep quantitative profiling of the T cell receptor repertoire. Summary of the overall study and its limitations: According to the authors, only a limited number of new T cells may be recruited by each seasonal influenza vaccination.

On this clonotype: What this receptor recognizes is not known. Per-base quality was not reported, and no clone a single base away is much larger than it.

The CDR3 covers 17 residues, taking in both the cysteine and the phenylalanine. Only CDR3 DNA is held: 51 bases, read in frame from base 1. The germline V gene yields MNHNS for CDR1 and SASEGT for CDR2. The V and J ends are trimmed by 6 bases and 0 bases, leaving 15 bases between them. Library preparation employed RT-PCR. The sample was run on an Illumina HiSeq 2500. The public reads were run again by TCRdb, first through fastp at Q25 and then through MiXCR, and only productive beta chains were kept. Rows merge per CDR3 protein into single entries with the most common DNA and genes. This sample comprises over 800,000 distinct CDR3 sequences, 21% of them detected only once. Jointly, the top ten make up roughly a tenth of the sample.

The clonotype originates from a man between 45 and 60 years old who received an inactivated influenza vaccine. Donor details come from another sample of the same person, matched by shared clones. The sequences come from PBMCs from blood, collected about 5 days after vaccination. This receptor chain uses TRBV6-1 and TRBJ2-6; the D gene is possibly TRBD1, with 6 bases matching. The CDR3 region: CASSQGWLHSGANVLTF. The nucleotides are TGTGCCAGCAGCCAGGGGTGGCTACACTCTGGGGCCAACGTCCTGACTTTC.